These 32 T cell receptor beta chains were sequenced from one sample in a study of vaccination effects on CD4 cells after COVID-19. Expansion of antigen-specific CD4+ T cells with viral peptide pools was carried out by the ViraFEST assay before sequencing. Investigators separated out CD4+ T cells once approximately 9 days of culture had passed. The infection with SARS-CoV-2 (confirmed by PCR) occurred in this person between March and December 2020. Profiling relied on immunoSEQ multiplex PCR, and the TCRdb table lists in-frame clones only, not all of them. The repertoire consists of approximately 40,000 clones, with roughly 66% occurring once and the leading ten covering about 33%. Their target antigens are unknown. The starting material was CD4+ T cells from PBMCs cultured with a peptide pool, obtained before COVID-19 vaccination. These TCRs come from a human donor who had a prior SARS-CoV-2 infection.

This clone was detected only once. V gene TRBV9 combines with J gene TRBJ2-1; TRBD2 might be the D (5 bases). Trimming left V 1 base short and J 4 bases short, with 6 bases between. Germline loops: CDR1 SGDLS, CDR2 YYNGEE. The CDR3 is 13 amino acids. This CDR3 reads CASSVSGYNEQFF. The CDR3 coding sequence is TGTGCCAGCAGCGTAAGCGGATACAATGAGCAGTTCTTC.

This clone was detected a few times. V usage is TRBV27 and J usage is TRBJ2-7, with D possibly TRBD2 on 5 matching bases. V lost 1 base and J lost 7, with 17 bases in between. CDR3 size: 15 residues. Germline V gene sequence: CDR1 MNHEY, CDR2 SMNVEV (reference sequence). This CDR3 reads CASSLYLTRRGEQYF. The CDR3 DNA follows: TGTGCCAGCAGTTTATATCTGACCAGACGCGGGGAGCAGTACTTC.

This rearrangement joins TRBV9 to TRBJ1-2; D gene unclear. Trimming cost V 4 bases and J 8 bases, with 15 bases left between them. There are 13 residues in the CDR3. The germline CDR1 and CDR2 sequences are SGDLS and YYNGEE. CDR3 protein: CASSTYSGGGYTF. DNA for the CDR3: TGTGCCAGCAGCACATATTCGGGAGGGGGCTACACCTTC.

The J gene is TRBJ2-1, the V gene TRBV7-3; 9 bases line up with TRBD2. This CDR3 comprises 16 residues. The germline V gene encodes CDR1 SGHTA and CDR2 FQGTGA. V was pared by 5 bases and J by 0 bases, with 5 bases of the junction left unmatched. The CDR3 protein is CASSLIAGDSYNEQFF. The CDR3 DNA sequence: TGTGCCAGCAGCCTCATAGCGGGGGACTCCTACAATGAGCAGTTCTTC.

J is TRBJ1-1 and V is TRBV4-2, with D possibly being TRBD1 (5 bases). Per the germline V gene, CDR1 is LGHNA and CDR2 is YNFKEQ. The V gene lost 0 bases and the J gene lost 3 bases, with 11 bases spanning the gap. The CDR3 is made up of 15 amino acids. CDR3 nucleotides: TGTGCCAGCAGCCAAGAGGGGCAGGGCGACACTGAAGCTTTCTTT. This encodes CASSQEGQGDTEAFF.

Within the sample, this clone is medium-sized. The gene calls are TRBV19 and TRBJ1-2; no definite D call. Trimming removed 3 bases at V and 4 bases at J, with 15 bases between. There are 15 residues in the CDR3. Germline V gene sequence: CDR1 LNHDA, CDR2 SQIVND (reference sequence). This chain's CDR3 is CASSILSSVGYGYTF. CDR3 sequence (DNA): TGTGCCAGTAGTATCCTTTCCTCAGTCGGCTATGGCTACACCTTC.

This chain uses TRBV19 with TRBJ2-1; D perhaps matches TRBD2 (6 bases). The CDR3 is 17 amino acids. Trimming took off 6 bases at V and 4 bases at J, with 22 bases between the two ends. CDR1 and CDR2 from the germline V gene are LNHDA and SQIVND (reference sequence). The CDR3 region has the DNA TGTGCCAGTAGCCCCCAATCGACTAGTGGCCCTTACAATGAGCAGTTCTTC. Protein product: CASSPQSTSGPYNEQFF.

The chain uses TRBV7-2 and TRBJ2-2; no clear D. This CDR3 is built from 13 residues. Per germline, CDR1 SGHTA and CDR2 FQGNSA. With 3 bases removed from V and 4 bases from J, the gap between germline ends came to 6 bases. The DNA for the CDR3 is TGTGCCAGCAGCTTTGGATTCACCGGGGAGCTGTTTTTT. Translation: CASSFGFTGELFF.

In DNA, the CDR3 is TGTGCCAGCTCACCAAAAGCTAGCGGGAGGGATACGCAGTATTTT. Translation gives CASSPKASGRDTQYF. The chain has TRBV18 and TRBJ2-3, with 11 bases that match TRBD2. Losses at the gene ends were 2 bases for V and 6 bases for J; bases not matched to a gene: 4. This CDR3 is built from 15 residues. Germline lookup yields CDR1 KGHSH and CDR2 LQKENI.

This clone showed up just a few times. CDR3 bases: TGCGCCAGCAGCCCGGGACTAGTAACTCAAGAGACCCAGTACTTC. It codes for CASSPGLVTQETQYF. The rearrangement uses TRBV5-1 and TRBJ2-5, with 8 bases that match TRBD2. Trimming took 4 bases from V and 2 from J; bases not matched to a gene: 7. CDR3 length equals 15 residues. Looked up from germline, CDR1 is SGHRS and CDR2 is YFSETQ.

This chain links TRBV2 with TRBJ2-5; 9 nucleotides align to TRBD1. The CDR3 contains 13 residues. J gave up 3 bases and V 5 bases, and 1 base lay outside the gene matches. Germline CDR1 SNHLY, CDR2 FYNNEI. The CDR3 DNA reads TGTGCCAGCAGTAGGGACAGGGAAGAGACCCAGTACTTC. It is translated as CASSRDREETQYF.

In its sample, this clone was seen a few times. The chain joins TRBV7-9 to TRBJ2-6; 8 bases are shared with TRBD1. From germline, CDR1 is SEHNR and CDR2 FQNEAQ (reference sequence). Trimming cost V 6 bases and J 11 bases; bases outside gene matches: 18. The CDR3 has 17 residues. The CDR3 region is CASRPSTRQGRSHVLTF. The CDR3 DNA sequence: TGTGCCAGCAGGCCATCGACCCGACAGGGGCGATCACACGTCCTGACTTTC.

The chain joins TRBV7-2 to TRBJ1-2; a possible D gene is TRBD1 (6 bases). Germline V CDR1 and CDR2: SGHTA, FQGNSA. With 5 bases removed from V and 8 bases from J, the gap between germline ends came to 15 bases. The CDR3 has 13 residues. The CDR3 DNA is TGTGCCAGCAGCCCACGCGGACAGCAAGGCTACACCTTC. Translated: CASSPRGQQGYTF.

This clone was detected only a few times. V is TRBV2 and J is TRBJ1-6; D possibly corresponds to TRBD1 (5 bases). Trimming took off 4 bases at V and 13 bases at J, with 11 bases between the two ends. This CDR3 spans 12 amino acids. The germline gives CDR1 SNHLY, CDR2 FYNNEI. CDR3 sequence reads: CASSARVFPLHF. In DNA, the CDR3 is TGTGCCAGCAGTGCCAGGGTCTTCCCCCTCCACTTT.

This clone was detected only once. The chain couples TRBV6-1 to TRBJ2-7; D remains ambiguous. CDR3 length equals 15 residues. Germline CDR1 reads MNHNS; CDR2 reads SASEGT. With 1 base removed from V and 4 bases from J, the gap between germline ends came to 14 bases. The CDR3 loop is CASSEGPGSFYEQYF. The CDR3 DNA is TGTGCCAGCAGTGAAGGTCCAGGATCTTTTTACGAGCAGTACTTC.

Written as DNA, the CDR3 is TGTGCCAGCAGTGAAGCGCTTGACAGATGGGACACAGATACGCAGTATTTT. It specifies CASSEALDRWDTDTQYF. The chain recombines TRBV2 with TRBJ2-3; a weak D match, TRBD1 (5 bases). Trimming shortened V by 0 bases and J by 2 bases, and 15 bases separated the two germline ends. Per the germline V gene, CDR1 is SNHLY and CDR2 is FYNNEI. This CDR3 spans 17 amino acids.

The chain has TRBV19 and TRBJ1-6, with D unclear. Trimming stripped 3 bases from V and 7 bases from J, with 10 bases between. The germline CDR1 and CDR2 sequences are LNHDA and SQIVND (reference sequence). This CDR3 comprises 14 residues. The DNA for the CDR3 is TGTGCCAGTAGTATCGGAGGTGGGAATTCACCCCTCCACTTT. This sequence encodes CASSIGGGNSPLHF.

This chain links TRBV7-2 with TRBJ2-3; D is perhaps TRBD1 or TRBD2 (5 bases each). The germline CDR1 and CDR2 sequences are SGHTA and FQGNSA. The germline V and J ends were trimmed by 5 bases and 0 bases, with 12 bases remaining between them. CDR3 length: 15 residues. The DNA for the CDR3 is TGTGCCAGCAGCCACCGGGACCGGAGCACAGATACGCAGTATTTT. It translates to CASSHRDRSTDTQYF.

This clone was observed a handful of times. CDR3 coding DNA: TGTGCCAGCACCCGGGACTTACCATACAATGAGCAGTTCTTC. It yields the protein CASTRDLPYNEQFF. J is TRBJ2-1 and V is TRBV6-5; D might be TRBD2 (6 bases). V was trimmed by 7 bases and J by 4 bases, leaving 14 bases between them. The germline V gene has CDR1 MNHEY and CDR2 SVGAGI. The CDR3 totals 14 residues.

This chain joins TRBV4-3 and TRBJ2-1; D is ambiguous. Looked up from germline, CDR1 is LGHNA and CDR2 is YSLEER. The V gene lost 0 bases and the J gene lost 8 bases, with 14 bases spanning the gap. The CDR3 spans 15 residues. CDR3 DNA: TGCGCCAGCAGCCAAGACGGGCACCGGGCTGATGAGCAGTTCTTC. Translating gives CASSQDGHRADEQFF.

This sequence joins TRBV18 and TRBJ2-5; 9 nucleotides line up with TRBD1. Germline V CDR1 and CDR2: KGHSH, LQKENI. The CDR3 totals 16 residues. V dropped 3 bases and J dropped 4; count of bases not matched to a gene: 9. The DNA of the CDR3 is TGTGCCAGCTCACCTTTAGCCACAGGGGGCGGAGAGACCCAGTACTTC. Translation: CASSPLATGGGETQYF.

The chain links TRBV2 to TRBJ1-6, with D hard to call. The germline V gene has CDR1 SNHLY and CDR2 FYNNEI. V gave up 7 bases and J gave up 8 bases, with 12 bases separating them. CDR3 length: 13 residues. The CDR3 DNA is TGTGCCAGCACCCTCCTGGGTGATTCACCCCTCCACTTT. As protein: CASTLLGDSPLHF.

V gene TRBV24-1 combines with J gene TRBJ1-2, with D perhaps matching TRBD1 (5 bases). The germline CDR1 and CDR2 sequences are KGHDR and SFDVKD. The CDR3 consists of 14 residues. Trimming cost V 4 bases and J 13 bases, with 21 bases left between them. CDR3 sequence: CATSEHRDSEMLTF. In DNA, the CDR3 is TGTGCCACCAGTGAACACCGGGACTCAGAAATGCTCACCTTC.

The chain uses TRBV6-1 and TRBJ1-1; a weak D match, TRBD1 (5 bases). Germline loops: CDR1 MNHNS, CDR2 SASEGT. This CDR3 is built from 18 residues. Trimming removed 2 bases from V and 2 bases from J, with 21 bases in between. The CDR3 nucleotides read TGTGCCAGCAGTGAATCCGGATCAAGACGGACAACTAACACTGAAGCTTTCTTT. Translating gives CASSESGSRRTTNTEAFF.

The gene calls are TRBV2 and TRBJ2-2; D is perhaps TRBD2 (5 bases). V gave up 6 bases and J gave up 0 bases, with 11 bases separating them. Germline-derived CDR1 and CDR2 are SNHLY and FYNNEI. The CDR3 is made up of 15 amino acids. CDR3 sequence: CASSGGLANTGELFF. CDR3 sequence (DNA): TGTGCCAGCAGCGGCGGACTGGCGAACACCGGGGAGCTGTTTTTT.

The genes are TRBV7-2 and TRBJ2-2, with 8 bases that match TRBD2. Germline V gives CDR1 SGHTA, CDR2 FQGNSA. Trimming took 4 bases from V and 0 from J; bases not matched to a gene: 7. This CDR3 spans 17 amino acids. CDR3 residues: CASSWKRGTSNTGELFF. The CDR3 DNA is TGTGCCAGCAGCTGGAAGCGGGGGACTTCGAACACCGGGGAGCTGTTTTTT.

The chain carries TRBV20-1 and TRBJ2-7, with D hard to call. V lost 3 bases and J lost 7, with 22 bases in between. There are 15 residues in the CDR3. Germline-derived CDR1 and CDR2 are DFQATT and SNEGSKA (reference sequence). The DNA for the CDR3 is TGCAGTGCTAGTGCCGGTGCAGGACGAATAGGGGAGCAGTACTTC. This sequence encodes CSASAGAGRIGEQYF.

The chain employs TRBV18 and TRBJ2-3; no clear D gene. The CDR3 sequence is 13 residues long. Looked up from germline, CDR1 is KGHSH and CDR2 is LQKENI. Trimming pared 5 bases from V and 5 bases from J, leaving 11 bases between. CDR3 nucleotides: TGTGCCAGCTCAGGGTTAGTGGAAGATACGCAGTATTTT. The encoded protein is CASSGLVEDTQYF.

The CDR3 loop is CASRSKGQGNTEAFF. DNA for the CDR3: TGTGCAAGTCGCTCAAAGGGACAGGGAAACACTGAAGCTTTCTTT. The chain has TRBV12-2 and TRBJ1-1; TRBD1, the table's D call, was not compared with the DNA. TRBV12-2 is a pseudogene locus. CDR3 length equals 15 residues.

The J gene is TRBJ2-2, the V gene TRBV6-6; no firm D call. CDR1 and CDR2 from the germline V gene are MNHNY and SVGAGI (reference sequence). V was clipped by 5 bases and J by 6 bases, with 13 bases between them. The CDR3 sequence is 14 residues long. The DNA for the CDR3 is TGTGCCAGCAGTCGAAGTACAGAGGCCGGGGAGCTGTTTTTT. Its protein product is CASSRSTEAGELFF.

The CDR3 DNA is TGTGCCAGCAGCTTATATCGGAGGCGCCGCGGGGATTCACCCCTCCACTTT. It encodes CASSLYRRRRGDSPLHF. This chain joins TRBV7-8 and TRBJ1-6; D unresolved. Trimming left V 2 bases short and J 8 bases short, with 19 bases between. CDR1 is SGHVS and CDR2 is FQNEAQ in the germline V gene. The CDR3 contains 17 residues.

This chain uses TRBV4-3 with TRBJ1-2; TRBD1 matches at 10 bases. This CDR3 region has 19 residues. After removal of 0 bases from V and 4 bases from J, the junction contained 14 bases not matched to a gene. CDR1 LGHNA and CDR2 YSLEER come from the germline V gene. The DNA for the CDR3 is TGCGCCAGCAGCCAAGAAATGGGGACAGGGGTGGTGAGGGGCTATGGCTACACCTTC. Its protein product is CASSQEMGTGVVRGYGYTF.